The rows below give T cell receptor beta chains drawn from one sample of a study of shared T cell receptors in the human thymus. Here immunoSEQ multiplex PCR was the method, and the copy in TCRdb shows in-frame clones only, minus some. The table includes hundreds of thousands of clones, 85% to 95% detected once. The sequenced sample consisted of thymocytes. These receptors were obtained from a human donor. Both conserved end residues are part of each CDR3. The D gene is left open where the match is weak. Where a row states a size, it is once, few, many or the class of an expanded clone; other rows omit it.

>18|TRBJ2-5|-|TRBV2|-
CASSEAIVIAALQETQYF
TGTGCCAGCAGTGAAGCGATTGTCATAGCGGCCCTACAAGAGACCCAGTACTTC
>13|TRBJ2-5|-|TRBV28|-
CASSLREQETQYF
TGTGCCAGCAGTTTAAGGGAGCAAGAGACCCAGTACTTC
>15|TRBJ1-2|TRBD1|TRBV7-9|-
CASSSPLQGNYGYTF
TGTGCCAGCAGCTCCCCTTTACAGGGGAACTATGGCTACACCTTC
>14|TRBJ2-7|TRBD2|TRBV6-5|once
CASSRGAGAYEQYF
TGTGCCAGCAGCCGAGGGGCGGGGGCCTACGAGCAGTACTTC
>15|TRBJ2-3|-|TRBV7-9|once
CASTPLEHFTDTQYF
TGTGCCAGCACCCCACTAGAACACTTCACAGATACGCAGTATTTT
>16|TRBJ1-1|TRBD1|TRBV19|-
CASSILLTGPNTEAFF
TGTGCCAGTAGTATCCTACTGACAGGGCCGAACACTGAAGCTTTCTTT
>17|TRBJ2-7|TRBD2|TRBV7-7|-
CASSPRTSGSRVDEQYF
TGTGCTAGCAGCCCCAGGACTAGCGGGAGTAGGGTAGACGAGCAGTACTTC
>16|TRBJ2-4|-|TRBV21-1|-
CASSTHGAHGKGIQYF
TGTGCCAGCAGTACCCACGGAGCACACGGAAAAGGCATTCAGTACTTC
>13|TRBJ2-7|-|TRBV27|-
CASSMRGAHEQYF
TGTGCCAGCTCCATGAGGGGGGCCCACGAGCAGTACTTC
>14|TRBJ2-7|TRBD1|TRBV29-1|-
CSVAGVRTGYEQYF
TGCAGCGTTGCTGGAGTCAGGACAGGGTACGAGCAGTACTTC
>16|TRBJ2-7|-|TRBV27|-
CASSLSPGPPTYEQYF
TGTGCCAGCAGTTTATCCCCGGGACCACCCACCTACGAGCAGTACTTC
>18|TRBJ1-2|TRBD1|TRBV11-2|-
CASSLSFGTDFPNYGYTF
TGTGCCAGCAGCTTATCCTTCGGGACAGACTTCCCTAACTATGGCTACACCTTC
>13|TRBJ2-1|-|TRBV28|-
CASSLPPYNEQFF
TGTGCCAGCAGTTTGCCTCCCTACAATGAGCAGTTCTTC
>14|TRBJ1-4|TRBD1|TRBV7-9|-
CASSRRDRGEKLFF
TGTGCCAGCAGCCGTCGGGACAGGGGTGAAAAACTGTTTTTT
>15|TRBJ2-1|-|TRBV6-1|-
CASTWGKRLCNEQFF
TGTGCCAGCACCTGGGGAAAGCGTTTGTGCAATGAGCAGTTCTTC
>16|TRBJ2-7|TRBD2|TRBV4-3|-
CASSQKLAGAAYEQYF
TGCGCCAGCAGCCAAAAACTAGCGGGAGCCGCCTACGAGCAGTACTTC
>13|TRBJ1-2|TRBD1|TRBV2|-
CASSEDRGHGYTF
TGTGCCAGCAGTGAGGACAGGGGGCATGGCTACACCTTC
>13|TRBJ2-1|TRBD1|TRBV12-5|-
CASGTGVRNEQFF
TGTGCTAGTGGGACAGGGGTACGGAATGAGCAGTTCTTC
>15|TRBJ2-1|-|TRBV5-3|-
CARSLSSTPGSEQFF
TGTGCCAGAAGCTTGTCTTCCACCCCCGGGAGTGAGCAGTTCTTC
>17|TRBJ2-1|TRBD1|TRBV5-4|-
CASSLGPTGQDYNEQFF
TGTGCCAGCAGCTTGGGACCCACGGGACAGGACTACAATGAGCAGTTCTTC
>13|TRBJ2-7|-|TRBV13|-
CASSTHRVYEQYF
TGTGCCAGCAGCACTCACAGGGTCTACGAGCAGTACTTC
>13|TRBJ2-7|-|TRBV6-1|-
CASSQTGFWEQYF
TGTGCCAGCAGTCAGACGGGCTTCTGGGAGCAGTACTTC
>16|TRBJ1-1|TRBD1|TRBV19|-
CASSLRVDRASTEAFF
TGTGCCAGTAGTCTCCGAGTAGACAGGGCTTCCACTGAAGCTTTCTTT
>16|TRBJ2-1|TRBD2|TRBV6-1|-
CASSEASSGSANEQFF
TGTGCCAGCAGTGAAGCCTCTAGCGGGAGTGCTAATGAGCAGTTCTTC
>12|TRBJ1-2|-|TRBV9|-
CASREEGRGYTF
TGTGCCAGCAGGGAAGAGGGGCGCGGCTACACCTTC
>16|TRBJ1-3|-|TRBV14|-
CASSDKSGVTGNTIYF
TGTGCCAGCAGCGATAAATCAGGGGTAACTGGAAACACCATATATTTT
>13|TRBJ2-7|-|TRBV28|-
CASSFGEAYEQYF
TGTGCCAGCAGTTTTGGCGAGGCCTACGAGCAGTACTTC
>20|TRBJ2-7|-|TRBV18|-
CASSSTGGTGGLAGNYEQYF
TGTGCCAGCTCATCAACCGGCGGGACAGGGGGACTAGCGGGCAACTACGAGCAGTACTTC
>15|TRBJ2-1|-|TRBV15|-
CATSRGARGYNEQFF
TGTGCCACCAGCAGAGGGGCGAGAGGATACAATGAGCAGTTCTTC
>16|TRBJ2-7|TRBD2|TRBV19|-
CASSTMTDGGIGEQYF
TGTGCCAGTAGTACGATGACCGACGGGGGGATTGGGGAGCAGTACTTC
>16|TRBJ2-1|-|TRBV7-2|-
CASSSDGGPPRTEQFF
TGTGCCAGCAGCTCCGATGGCGGCCCCCCTAGGACTGAGCAGTTCTTC
>18|TRBJ1-2|TRBD1|TRBV5-6|-
CASSLGPTHVDRAYGYTF
TGTGCCAGCAGCTTGGGGCCGACCCACGTCGACAGGGCCTATGGCTACACCTTC
>16|TRBJ2-7|-|TRBV27|-
CASSLWGRDSSYEQYF
TGTGCCAGCAGTTTATGGGGGCGGGACAGCTCCTACGAGCAGTACTTC
>15|TRBJ1-5|TRBD1|TRBV28|once
CASSNTGGLNQPQHF
TGTGCCAGCAGTAATACAGGGGGCCTCAATCAGCCCCAGCATTTT
>18|TRBJ2-7|TRBD1|TRBV5-1|-
CASSPKPPGQGASYEQYF
TGCGCCAGCAGCCCCAAACCCCCGGGACAGGGGGCCTCCTACGAGCAGTACTTC
>14|TRBJ2-7|-|TRBV28|-
CASSPSVRSDEQYF
TGTGCCAGCAGCCCTAGCGTGAGGAGCGACGAGCAGTACTTC
>16|TRBJ2-2|TRBD2|TRBV7-3|-
CASSRTSGRGHGELFF
TGTGCCAGCAGTCGGACTAGCGGGAGGGGTCACGGGGAGCTGTTTTTT
>17|TRBJ2-7|TRBD2|TRBV10-3|once
CAISELAGGYYSYEQYF
TGTGCCATCAGTGAGTTAGCGGGAGGCTACTACTCCTACGAGCAGTACTTC
>16|TRBJ1-3|TRBD1|TRBV9|-
CASSTLDRGFGNTIYF
TGTGCCAGCAGCACCCTGGACAGGGGTTTCGGGAACACCATATATTTT
>15|TRBJ2-1|TRBD2|TRBV5-1|-
CASSPASGLYNEQFF
TGCGCCAGCAGCCCCGCTAGCGGTCTTTACAATGAGCAGTTCTTC
>14|TRBJ2-5|-|TRBV28|-
CASTPSSGRETQYF
TGTGCCAGCACTCCGTCGAGTGGGAGAGAGACCCAGTACTTC
>13|TRBJ2-7|TRBD2|TRBV6-5|-
CASRAGGAYEQYF
TGTGCCAGCAGAGCGGGAGGTGCGTACGAGCAGTACTTC
>16|TRBJ2-3|-|TRBV4-2|-
CASSQGGRAARDTQYF
TGTGCCAGCAGCCAAGGAGGTAGAGCGGCCCGGGATACGCAGTATTTT
>15|TRBJ2-7|-|TRBV6-7|-
CATEPRGEGPYEQYF
TGTGCCACCGAACCTAGAGGAGAAGGGCCCTACGAGCAGTACTTC
>15|TRBJ2-5|TRBD2|TRBV4-2|-
CASSQRGLAVETQYF
TGTGCCAGCAGCCAACGAGGACTAGCGGTAGAGACCCAGTACTTC
>17|TRBJ2-2|TRBD1|TRBV11-2|-
CASIVLRGQENTGELFF
TGTGCCAGCATCGTCTTAAGGGGACAGGAGAACACCGGGGAGCTGTTTTTT
>17|TRBJ1-5|-|TRBV19|-
CASSIAVGMRRNQPQHF
TGTGCCAGTAGTATAGCGGTAGGGATGAGGAGGAATCAGCCCCAGCATTTT
>14|TRBJ2-1|-|TRBV30|-
CAWNMGGPYNEQFF
TGTGCCTGGAACATGGGGGGCCCCTACAATGAGCAGTTCTTC
>16|TRBJ2-7|TRBD2|TRBV28|-
CASSLPRTSGRYRPYF
TGTGCCAGCAGTTTACCTCGGACTAGCGGGAGATATCGTCCGTACTTC
>16|TRBJ2-6|-|TRBV9|-
CASTGGRLSGANVLTF
TGTGCCAGCACCGGGGGACGCCTCTCTGGGGCCAACGTCCTGACTTTC
>14|TRBJ2-7|-|TRBV4-3|-
CASSHAGLGNEQYF
TGCGCCAGCAGCCATGCGGGACTGGGTAACGAGCAGTACTTC
>13|TRBJ2-7|TRBD1|TRBV6-5|-
CASWGQANYEQYF
TGTGCCAGCTGGGGACAGGCAAACTACGAGCAGTACTTC